The 32 T cell receptor beta chains below all came from one sample that was sequenced in a study of CD8 T cells in Susac syndrome. An input of 0.5 to 1 ug of RNA was subjected to reverse transcription using random hexamers. TCRdb reanalysed the immunoSEQ multiplex PCR reads using MiXCR and keeps one entry per CDR3 protein. The sample has roughly 170,000 distinct CDR3 sequences; around 93% are singletons. Input material: CD4+ T cells from PBMCs. These receptors were collected from a human donor with multiple sclerosis.

The chain uses TRBV30 and TRBJ1-5; no clear D gene. Germline CDR1 is GTSNPN and CDR2 is SVGIG (reference sequence). The V gene lost 3 bases and the J gene lost 3 bases, with 12 bases spanning the gap. The CDR3 is 14 amino acids. The CDR3 spells CAWSPSANNQPQHF. CDR3 DNA: TGTGCCTGGAGCCCGTCCGCGAACAATCAGCCCCAGCATTTT.

This clonotype was counted a single time. This chain uses TRBV7-6 with TRBJ2-7; D might be TRBD2 (5 bases). The CDR3 extends over 15 amino acids. The germline gives CDR1 SGHVS, CDR2 FNYEAQ. Trimming took 3 bases from V and 0 from J, leaving 12 bases between them. CDR3 loop: CASSFFPDYSYEQYF. CDR3 DNA: TGTGCCAGCAGCTTCTTTCCCGACTACTCCTACGAGCAGTACTTC.

The gene calls are TRBV5-1 and TRBJ2-7, with a weak D call TRBD1 (6 bases). V was shortened by 1 base and J by 5 bases, with 13 bases between the two germline ends. Per the germline V gene, CDR1 is SGHRS and CDR2 is YFSETQ. The CDR3 runs 14 residues. The CDR3 loop reads CASSLQGLGDEQYF. The DNA for the CDR3 is TGCGCCAGCAGCTTGCAGGGGTTAGGGGACGAGCAGTACTTC.

The chain recombines TRBV20-1 with TRBJ1-5, with 7 bases aligning to TRBD1. The CDR3 loop spans 15 amino acids. Germline CDR1 DFQATT, CDR2 SNEGSKA (reference sequence). Trimming took 7 bases from V and 3 from J; bases not matched to a gene: 12. The CDR3 protein is CSVLYRDSNNQPQHF. The CDR3 DNA reads as TGCAGTGTTCTGTACCGGGACAGTAACAATCAGCCCCAGCATTTT.

The chain couples TRBV4-3 to TRBJ2-3; 8 nucleotides match TRBD2. Germline V gene sequence: CDR1 LGHNA, CDR2 YSLEER. The CDR3 is 18 residues long. V was clipped by 4 bases and J by 14 bases; unmatched bases: 26. CDR3 coding DNA: TGCGCCAGCAGCCGTTTCGGGGGGGCGGGAGCCTCCACAGATACTCGGTATTTT. This gives the protein CASSRFGGAGASTDTRYF.

This chain joins TRBV29-1 and TRBJ2-7, with a tentative D call TRBD1 (5 bases). Between the trimmed V and J ends, which lost 7 bases and 2 bases, there was a span of 15 bases. Germline-derived CDR1 and CDR2 are SQVTM and ANQGSEA. The CDR3 has 13 amino acids. The CDR3 region is CSAAGSLTYEQYF. CDR3 coding DNA: TGCAGCGCGGCAGGGTCTTTGACCTACGAGCAGTACTTC.

The rearrangement uses TRBV24-1 and TRBJ2-1, with TRBD1 identical over 8 bases. J gave up 5 bases and V 9 bases, and 5 bases lay outside the gene matches. CDR3 length: 13 amino acids. The germline V gene encodes CDR1 KGHDR and CDR2 SFDVKD. In DNA form, the CDR3 reads TGTGCCACCTCGCCACAGGGGGACAATGAGCAGTTCTTC. This gives the protein CATSPQGDNEQFF.

CDR3 coding DNA: TGTGCCAGCAGCGTCCGGAGCTCTTGGACTGAAGCTTTCTTT. Its protein is CASSVRSSWTEAFF. The genes are TRBV12-3 or TRBV12-4 and TRBJ1-1; D ambiguous. This CDR3 spans 14 amino acids. The V gene lost 6 bases and the J gene lost 5 bases, with 16 bases spanning the gap.

V gene TRBV12-3 or TRBV12-4 combines with J gene TRBJ2-5; 14 bases match TRBD2. V gave up 10 bases and J gave up 5 bases; unmatched junction bases: 15. The CDR3 sequence is 17 residues long. The CDR3 is CATTSGTSGSAWETQYF. CDR3 nucleotides: TGTGCCACCACATCCGGGACTAGCGGGAGTGCTTGGGAGACCCAGTACTTC.

The V gene is TRBV12-3 or TRBV12-4, the J gene TRBJ1-5; D not certain. Trimming shortened V by 4 bases and J by 4 bases, and 8 bases separated the two germline ends. The CDR3 length is 13 residues. The CDR3 coding sequence is TGTGCCAGCAGTTCCAGTGTAAATCAGCCCCAGCATTTT. It is translated as CASSSSVNQPQHF.

V gene TRBV29-1 combines with J gene TRBJ2-1; possibly TRBD1 for D (5 bases). The CDR3 spans 12 residues. Trimming took off 5 bases at V and 0 bases at J, with 5 bases between the two ends. The V gene's germline CDR1 is SQVTM and CDR2 ANQGSEA. The CDR3 reads CSVQGSYNEQFF. The CDR3 nucleotides are TGCAGCGTTCAGGGCTCCTACAATGAGCAGTTCTTC.

This chain's CDR3 is CAIRNGGAYEQYF. CDR3 in DNA: TGTGCCATCAGGAACGGGGGCGCCTACGAGCAGTACTTC. V is TRBV10-3 and J is TRBJ2-7; perhaps D is TRBD1 or TRBD2 (6 bases each). The V gene's germline CDR1 is ENHRY and CDR2 SYGVKD. The CDR3 is 13 residues long. The V and J ends lost 6 bases and 2 bases respectively, with 11 bases between them.

The V call is TRBV30, the J call TRBJ1-1; tentative D call: TRBD1 (6 bases). CDR3 size: 13 residues. Trimming left V 1 base short and J 3 bases short, with 9 bases between. The germline V gene encodes CDR1 GTSNPN and CDR2 SVGIG (reference sequence). The DNA of the CDR3 is TGTGCCTGGAGTGCGAACAGGGACACTGAAGCTTTCTTT. Its translation: CAWSANRDTEAFF.

The chain carries TRBV20-1 and TRBJ2-5; 7 nucleotides align to TRBD2. Losses at the gene ends were 5 bases for V and 3 bases for J; bases not matched to a gene: 6. Germline V gene lookup returns CDR1 DFQATT and CDR2 SNEGSKA (reference sequence). The CDR3 runs to 13 residues. The CDR3 spells CSALLANKETQYF. The CDR3 DNA follows: TGCAGTGCTTTACTAGCGAATAAAGAGACCCAGTACTTC.

The gene calls are TRBV18 and TRBJ2-5, with a weak D call TRBD2 (5 bases). The CDR3 covers 16 residues. Per germline, CDR1 KGHSH and CDR2 LQKENI. With 6 bases removed from V and 7 bases from J, the gap between germline ends came to 24 bases. The CDR3 nucleotides are TGTGCCAGCTCGCTGAGGACTGGAGGCCTGGCTGCGACCCAGTACTTC. This codes for CASSLRTGGLAATQYF.

This clonotype was seen once. This sequence joins TRBV12-3 or TRBV12-4 and TRBJ1-6; D uncertain. The CDR3 has 14 residues. Trimming shortened V by 6 bases and J by 0 bases, and 6 bases separated the two germline ends. The CDR3 sequence: CASSTSSYNSPLHF. In DNA form, the CDR3 reads TGTGCCAGCAGCACGAGCTCCTATAATTCACCCCTCCACTTT.

This clonotype was observed a single time. The genes are TRBV10-3 and TRBJ2-2; D is unresolved. The CDR3 totals 14 residues. Looked up from germline, CDR1 is ENHRY and CDR2 is SYGVKD. Trimming removed 0 bases from V and 5 bases from J, with 7 bases in between. The CDR3 bases are TGTGCCATCAGTGAGTCATTTGGAACCGGGGAGCTGTTTTTT. Translated: CAISESFGTGELFF.

The chain couples TRBV7-8 to TRBJ2-5, with D possibly matching TRBD2 (5 bases). This CDR3 has 14 residues. Germline V gene sequence: CDR1 SGHVS, CDR2 FQNEAQ. The V gene lost 4 bases and the J gene lost 5 bases, with 14 bases spanning the gap. The DNA for the CDR3 is TGTGCCAGCAGCTCGCGGGTCAACCCGGAGACCCAGTACTTC. Translation: CASSSRVNPETQYF. The full variable domain, its missing parts supplied by reference TRBV7-8 and TRBJ2-5, is GAGVSQSPRYKVAKRGQDVALRCDPISGHVSLFWYQQALGQGPEFLTYFQNEAQLDKSGLPSDRFFAERPEGSVSTLKIQRTQQEDSAVYLCASSSRVNPETQYFGPGTRLLVL.

The rearrangement links TRBV7-9 to TRBJ2-6; D is possibly TRBD1 (5 bases). The V and J ends lost 6 bases and 2 bases respectively, with 8 bases between them. CDR1 and CDR2 from the germline V gene are SEHNR and FQNEAQ (reference sequence). This CDR3 contains 14 residues. CDR3 bases: TGTGCCAGCAGATCAGGGACTGGGGCCAACGTCCTGACTTTC. This gives the protein CASRSGTGANVLTF.

The CDR3 protein is CASSSWLVWNQPQHF. The CDR3 region has the DNA TGTGCCAGCAGCTCGTGGCTTGTGTGGAATCAGCCCCAGCATTTT. The chain has TRBV5-6 and TRBJ1-5; D uncertain. The length of the CDR3 is 15 residues. Trimming took off 3 bases at V and 4 bases at J, with 14 bases between the two ends. Germline V gene lookup returns CDR1 SGHDT and CDR2 YYEEEE.

The chain combines TRBV2 with TRBJ2-5, with 7 bases aligning to TRBD1. Germline CDR1 is SNHLY and CDR2 is FYNNEI. This CDR3 region has 15 residues. J lost 1 base, V lost 8 bases, and 10 bases had no gene match. The CDR3 sequence: CASSEQGNFQETQYF. CDR3 nucleotides: TGTGCCAGCTCGGAACAGGGGAACTTCCAAGAGACCCAGTACTTC.

The V call is TRBV7-9, the J call TRBJ1-5; D unresolved. CDR3 length equals 12 residues. CDR1 is SEHNR, CDR2 FQNEAQ, per germline (reference sequence). The V end was cut by 1 base, the J end by 9 bases, with 7 bases between. The CDR3 reads CASSLGDGPQHF. For the CDR3, the DNA is TGTGCCAGCAGCTTAGGTGACGGGCCCCAGCATTTT.

V usage is TRBV18 and J usage is TRBJ2-7, with D possibly called TRBD1 or TRBD2 (5 bases each). Germline CDR1 and CDR2: KGHSH and LQKENI. The length of the CDR3 is 14 residues. V was clipped by 0 bases and J by 4 bases, with 10 bases between them. CDR3 coding DNA: TGTGCCAGCTCACCACCAGGGACGCGGTACGAGCAGTACTTC. This gives the protein CASSPPGTRYEQYF. The variable domain in full, with the rest retrieved from reference TRBV18 and TRBJ2-7, is NAGVMQNPRHLVRRRGQEARLRCSPMKGHSHVYWYRQLPEEGLKFMVYLQKENIIDESGMPKERFSAEFPKEGPSILRIQQVVRGDSAAYFCASSPPGTRYEQYFGPGTRLTVT.

This sequence joins TRBV6-1 and TRBJ1-5, with D unclear. Germline CDR1 and CDR2: MNHNS and SASEGT. The CDR3 covers 15 residues. V was cut by 5 bases and J by 2 bases, with 13 bases left in between. CDR3 bases: TGTGCCAGCAGTCCAGACCCGAGGGGCAATCAGCCCCAGCATTTT. As protein: CASSPDPRGNQPQHF.

A single count supports this clonotype. This chain connects TRBV6-1 to TRBJ1-2; maybe TRBD1 (6 bases). The V gene's germline CDR1 is MNHNS and CDR2 SASEGT. V lost 6 bases and J 0 bases, leaving 11 bases between the germline ends. CDR3 length: 14 amino acids. For the CDR3, the DNA is TGTGCCAGCAGCCCGGGACATTCTAACTATGGCTACACCTTC. Its protein is CASSPGHSNYGYTF.

V gene TRBV11-2 combines with J gene TRBJ1-1; D perhaps matches TRBD1 (6 bases). The CDR3 spans 16 residues. V lost 1 base and J lost 1, with 13 bases in between. Germline values: CDR1 SGHAT, CDR2 FQNNGV. CDR3 sequence (DNA): TGTGCCAGCAGCTTAGGGCGGGGGCGCGGGAACACTGAAGCTTTCTTT. Residues: CASSLGRGRGNTEAFF.

The chain joins TRBV20-1 to TRBJ2-2, with TRBD2 identical over 8 bases. Germline lookup yields CDR1 DFQATT and CDR2 SNEGSKA (reference sequence). The CDR3 is 16 amino acids. The J segment lost 7 bases and the V segment lost 3 bases, leaving 13 bases of the junction unmatched. The CDR3 sequence: CSASVNGGAGSGELFF. The CDR3 region has the DNA TGCAGTGCTAGTGTCAACGGGGGGGCTGGAAGCGGGGAGCTGTTTTTT.

The rearrangement joins TRBV30 to TRBJ1-6, with 7 bases identical to TRBD1. The J segment lost 6 bases and the V segment lost 1 base, leaving 6 bases of the junction unmatched. Germline CDR1 is GTSNPN and CDR2 is SVGIG (reference sequence). The length of the CDR3 is 15 residues. The CDR3, as DNA: TGTGCCTGGAGTGCCCGACAGGGTGTTAATTCACCCCTCCACTTT. Its protein is CAWSARQGVNSPLHF.

V and J are TRBV7-2 and TRBJ1-2, with D unclear. The CDR3 sequence is 13 residues long. Looked up from germline, CDR1 is SGHTA and CDR2 is FQGNSA. Deletions cut 1 base from V and 6 bases from J, with 9 bases between. CDR3 sequence reads: CASSLGQQDGYTF. The DNA for the CDR3 is TGTGCCAGCAGCTTAGGGCAGCAAGATGGCTACACCTTC.

The chain combines TRBV9 with TRBJ2-1; the match to TRBD2 covers 7 bases. The CDR3 loop spans 15 amino acids. Germline trimming cut 1 base from V and 7 bases from J; bases unmatched to any gene: 8. Germline V gene data show CDR1 as SGDLS and CDR2 as YYNGEE. This CDR3 is CASSVRDYLSNEQFF. CDR3 DNA: TGTGCCAGCAGCGTACGGGACTACCTTTCAAATGAGCAGTTCTTC.

The V gene is TRBV7-3, the J gene TRBJ2-1; D might be TRBD2 (6 bases). CDR3 length: 14 amino acids. Trimming removed 3 bases at V and 5 bases at J, with 11 bases between. Germline CDR1 SGHTA, CDR2 FQGTGA. The CDR3 DNA is TGTGCCAGCAGCTTGGGACTGGTAAACAATGAGCAGTTCTTC. It translates to CASSLGLVNNEQFF.

The J gene is TRBJ2-7, the V gene TRBV6-2 or TRBV6-3; TRBD2 matches at 9 bases. Trimming took 4 bases from V and 1 from J; bases not matched to a gene: 8. Germline values: CDR1 MNHEY, CDR2 SVGEGT. The CDR3 runs 16 residues. This CDR3 reads CASSSTGTSPSYEQYF. DNA of the CDR3: TGTGCCAGCAGTTCCACCGGGACTAGCCCATCCTACGAGCAGTACTTC.